This T cell receptor (beta chain) was sequenced for a study of a mutant IDH1 vaccine in newly diagnosed glioma. Trimming stripped 6 bases from V and 3 bases from J, with 11 bases between. Germline V gives CDR1 LNHDA, CDR2 SQIVND (reference sequence). This CDR3 comprises 13 residues. This clone was picked up a small number of times. Time point specified: baseline, week 1 (first vaccination visit). Treatment specified: pre-vaccination baseline after standard-of-care therapy. This table comes from immunoSEQ multiplex PCR, and its TCRdb copy is limited to in-frame clones, with some not included. Of 85,000 to 100,000 clones listed, 83% are singletons.

The V call is TRBV19, the J call TRBJ1-1; unclear D gene. The material was PBMCs, obtained from a glioma patient treated with radiotherapy, temozolomide or both. The source of this sequence is a woman aged 50 to 60 with glioma. The CDR3 DNA reads as TGTGCCAGTAGGGTGGAAAGTTACACTGAAGCTTTCTTT. Its translation is CASRVESYTEAFF.